This paragraph covers one T cell receptor beta chain sequence. What it recognizes is unknown. This sample was taken from a study of T cell responses to AZD1222 COVID-19 vaccine. Study at large: Second-dose intervals of approximately 4 or approximately 12 weeks were pooled.

Produced via immunoSEQ multiplex PCR; TCRdb's table is partial and in-frame only. The sample has about 150,000 clones, about nine tenths seen once; the top ten hold roughly 1.9%. Study observations and caveats: Most donors were white British and more were female, and clonal diversity was possibly underestimated. Two AZD1222 doses significantly raised spike-specific TCR breadth and depth over controls. Vaccine-associated CD4 TCRs spanned spike, dominant at 160-218 and 743-854.

Germline CDR1 and CDR2: KGHDR and SFDVKD. V was shortened by 2 bases and J by 6 bases, with 9 bases between the two germline ends. This CDR3 is built from 13 residues. V gene TRBV24-1 combines with J gene TRBJ1-2; perhaps TRBD1 as D (5 bases). The TCR sequence derives from an adult in good health. Material: peripheral blood, obtained on day 0 of AZD1222 vaccination. The CDR3 protein is CATSDSGHHGYTF. CDR3 in DNA: TGTGCCACCAGTGATTCTGGACACCATGGCTACACCTTC.